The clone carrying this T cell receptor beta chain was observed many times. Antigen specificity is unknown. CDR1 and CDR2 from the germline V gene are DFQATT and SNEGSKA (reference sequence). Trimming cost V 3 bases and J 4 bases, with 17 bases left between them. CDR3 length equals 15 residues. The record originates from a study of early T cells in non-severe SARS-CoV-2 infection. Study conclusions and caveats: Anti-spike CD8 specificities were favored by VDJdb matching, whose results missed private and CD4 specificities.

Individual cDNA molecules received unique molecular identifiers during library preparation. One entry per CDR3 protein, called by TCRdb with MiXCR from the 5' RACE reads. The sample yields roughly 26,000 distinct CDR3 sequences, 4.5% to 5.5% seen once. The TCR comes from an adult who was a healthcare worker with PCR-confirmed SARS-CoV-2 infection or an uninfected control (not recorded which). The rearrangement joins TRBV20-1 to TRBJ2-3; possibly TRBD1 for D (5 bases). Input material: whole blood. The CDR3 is CSASPTAPRADTQYF. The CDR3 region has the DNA TGCAGTGCTAGCCCGACCGCGCCCAGGGCAGATACGCAGTATTTT.